This TCR beta chain stems from a study of T cells expressing NK-cell markers. Reprocessing the 5' RACE reads, TCRdb reports a single entry for every CDR3 protein and omits DNA. The specimen's table records 550,000 to 600,000 distinct CDR3 sequences. Germline assignment: CDR1 SGHVS and CDR2 FNYEAQ. The CDR3 extends over 14 amino acids. The genes are TRBV7-6 and TRBJ2-5. The receptor comes from a man aged 18 to 29 in good health. The specimen sequenced was blood T cells: a sorted CD56 or NKG2C T cell subset, CD4+ or CD8+ T cells, or bulk PBMC T cells (not recorded which). CDR3 in amino acids: CASSLTAGTETQYF.